Below, 29 T cell receptor beta chains from the same sample are listed, as sequenced in a study of blood T cell repertoires in COVID-19. Sequencing was performed with immunoSEQ multiplex PCR; in TCRdb, only in-frame clones are kept and a portion is missing. The table has 250,000 to 400,000 clones, approximately 87% seen once; the top ten hold less than 3.5%. What was sequenced was peripheral blood. All receptors derive from a woman in her twenties or thirties with COVID-19, enrolled during active disease.

A single count supports this clone. This chain links TRBV5-1 with TRBJ1-1; D ambiguous. Looked up from germline, CDR1 is SGHRS and CDR2 is YFSETQ. The CDR3 is 16 residues long. Deletions cut 4 bases from V and 2 bases from J, with 18 bases between. CDR3: CASSPGLGVLNTEAFF. CDR3 sequence (DNA): TGCGCCAGCAGCCCTGGACTGGGTGTTTTAAACACTGAAGCTTTCTTT. The full variable domain, with the rest looked up from reference TRBV5-1 and TRBJ1-1, is KAGVTQTPRYLIKTRGQQVTLSCSPISGHRSVSWYQQTPGQGLQFLFEYFSETQRNKGNFPGRFSGRQFSNSRSEMNVSTLELGDSALYLCASSPGLGVLNTEAFFGQGTRLTVV.

This clone was counted only a few times. The chain joins TRBV11-2 to TRBJ2-5, with 14 bases lining up with TRBD2. This CDR3 has 16 residues. The V gene's germline CDR1 is SGHAT and CDR2 FQNNGV. V shed 3 bases and J 5 bases; nucleotides not matched to a gene: 5. DNA for the CDR3: TGTGCCAGCAGCTTGGGGACTAGCGGGAGTTGGGAGACCCAGTACTTC. Translated: CASSLGTSGSWETQYF. The complete variable domain, with remaining parts taken from reference TRBV11-2 and TRBJ2-5, reads EAGVAQSPRYKIIEKRQSVAFWCNPISGHATLYWYQQILGQGPKLLIQFQNNGVVDDSQLPKDRFSAERLKGVDSTLKIQPAKLEDSAVYLCASSLGTSGSWETQYFGPGTRLLVL.

About this clone itself: The junction shows a germline mismatch at one end, possibly a read error. The chain is built from TRBV2 and TRBJ1-2; 9 bases match TRBD1. Germline-derived CDR1 and CDR2 are SNHLY and FYNNEI. The CDR3 totals 15 residues. CDR3 residues: CASSYTWTGVRGYTF. The CDR3 nucleotides are TGTGCCAGCAGTTACACCTGGACAGGGGTAAGAGGCTATACCTTC.

The chain carries TRBV27 and TRBJ1-2; possible D gene TRBD1, 6 bases. Germline V gives CDR1 MNHEY, CDR2 SMNVEV (reference sequence). The CDR3 has 16 amino acids. V lost 2 bases and J lost 6, with 19 bases in between. CDR3 sequence reads: CASSLTLSTGQDGYTF. The CDR3 DNA reads as TGTGCCAGCAGTTTAACTCTTTCGACAGGTCAGGATGGCTACACCTTC.

The rearrangement uses TRBV9 and TRBJ2-1, with 8 bases lining up with TRBD2. Germline assignment: CDR1 SGDLS and CDR2 YYNGEE. This CDR3 spans 13 amino acids. Unmatched junction bases numbered 1, after V lost 3 bases and J lost 5 bases. In nucleotides, the CDR3 is TGTGCCAGCAGCGCGCGGGGGGACAATGAGCAGTTCTTC. As protein: CASSARGDNEQFF.

V and J are TRBV19 and TRBJ1-2; 8 nucleotides line up with TRBD1. Unmatched junction bases numbered 7, after V lost 4 bases and J lost 3 bases. Germline assignment: CDR1 LNHDA and CDR2 SQIVND (reference sequence). The CDR3 totals 15 residues. This chain's CDR3 is CASSSGQGPYYGYTF. The CDR3 coding sequence is TGTGCCAGTAGTAGCGGACAGGGACCCTACTATGGCTACACCTTC. The full variable domain, completed using reference TRBV19 and TRBJ1-2, is DGGITQSPKYLFRKEGQNVTLSCEQNLNHDAMYWYRQDPGQGLRLIYYSQIVNDFQKGDIAEGYSVSREKKESFPLTVTSAQKNPTAFYLCASSSGQGPYYGYTFGSGTRLTVV.

The rearrangement joins TRBV11-1 to TRBJ1-1, with D maybe TRBD1 (5 bases). V was pared by 2 bases and J by 1 base, with 11 bases between. The CDR3 has 15 residues. Germline V gene lookup returns CDR1 SGHAT and CDR2 FQDESV (reference sequence). CDR3 amino acids: CASSLQGGGNTEAFF. The CDR3 bases are TGTGCCAGCAGCTTACAGGGCGGGGGGAACACTGAAGCTTTCTTT. The full variable domain, its missing parts supplied by reference TRBV11-1 and TRBJ1-1, is EAEVAQSPRYKITEKSQAVAFWCDPISGHATLYWYRQILGQGPELLVQFQDESVVDDSQLPKDRFSAERLKGVDSTLKIQPAELGDSAMYLCASSLQGGGNTEAFFGQGTRLTVV.

The chain recombines TRBV11-1 with TRBJ1-4; maybe TRBD1 (5 bases). This CDR3 is 15 amino acids long. Germline-derived CDR1 and CDR2 are SGHAT and FQDESV (reference sequence). V lost 3 bases and J 0 bases, leaving 8 bases between the germline ends. Here the CDR3 DNA reads TGTGCCAGCAGCTTCGGACAAGCAACTAATGAAAAACTGTTTTTT. Protein: CASSFGQATNEKLFF.

The CDR3 spells CASSLAGGWAKEAFF. In DNA, the CDR3 is TGTGCCAGCAGTTTAGCAGGGGGCTGGGCCAAAGAAGCTTTCTTT. The rearrangement uses TRBV28 and TRBJ1-1; 8 positions agree with TRBD1. Per the germline V gene, CDR1 is MDHEN and CDR2 is SYDVKM. V trimming: 2 bases; J trimming: 8 bases; junction bases outside the gene matches: 10. The CDR3 totals 15 residues.

The chain couples TRBV3-1 (or the pseudogene TRBV3-2) to TRBJ1-2; D is perhaps TRBD1 (6 bases). Per germline, CDR1 LGHDT and CDR2 YNNKEL (reference sequence). This CDR3 has 14 amino acids. V lost 4 bases, J lost 4 bases, and 13 bases lay in between. CDR3 amino acids: CASSPAGVLYGYTF. The CDR3 DNA reads as TGTGCCAGCAGCCCCGCAGGGGTTCTCTATGGCTACACCTTC.

CDR3 in amino acids: CAWSVLSMYQETQYF. The CDR3 DNA follows: TGTGCCTGGAGTGTACTCTCCATGTACCAAGAGACCCAGTACTTC. The gene calls are TRBV30 and TRBJ2-5; D is unresolved. Germline V gene lookup returns CDR1 GTSNPN and CDR2 SVGIG (reference sequence). The CDR3 sequence is 15 residues long. V was shortened by 0 bases and J by 0 bases, with 11 bases between the two germline ends.

The rearrangement links TRBV7-2 to TRBJ1-2; TRBD1 aligns across 12 bases. V shed 4 bases, J shed 8 bases, and the junction held 5 bases outside the gene matches. This CDR3 is 14 amino acids long. Germline V gene sequence: CDR1 SGHTA, CDR2 FQGNSA. The CDR3 protein is CASSSGTGGWGYTF. Written as DNA, the CDR3 is TGTGCCAGCAGCTCCGGGACAGGGGGCTGGGGCTACACCTTC.

V usage is TRBV2 and J usage is TRBJ1-5; 8 nucleotides align to TRBD1. This CDR3 has 15 residues. Germline V lookup: CDR1 SNHLY, CDR2 FYNNEI. J lost 3 bases, V lost 6 bases, and 7 bases had no gene match. CDR3 sequence: CASSLGQGYNQPQHF. The CDR3 DNA reads TGTGCCAGCAGCCTAGGACAGGGCTACAATCAGCCCCAGCATTTT.

This chain links TRBV27 with TRBJ1-6; D possibly corresponds to TRBD1 (6 bases). V was trimmed by 5 bases and J by 7 bases, leaving 9 bases between them. The CDR3 loop spans 13 amino acids. Germline V gene sequence: CDR1 MNHEY, CDR2 SMNVEV (reference sequence). CDR3 sequence (DNA): TGTGCCAGCAGTGATGACAGGAATTCACCCCTCCACTTT. Residues: CASSDDRNSPLHF.

The chain recombines TRBV10-1 with TRBJ2-7; the D is unclear. V lost 5 bases, J lost 0 bases, and 5 bases lay in between. This CDR3 has 12 amino acids. Germline CDR1 WNHNN, CDR2 SYGVQD (reference sequence). The CDR3 region has the DNA TGCGCCAGCAGTTTGAGCTCCTACGAGCAGTACTTC. It is translated as CASSLSSYEQYF.

The genes are TRBV27 and TRBJ1-2, with TRBD1 matching 9 bases. Germline V CDR1 and CDR2: MNHEY, SMNVEV (reference sequence). CDR3 length: 13 residues. Losses at the gene ends were 8 bases for V and 7 bases for J; bases not matched to a gene: 8. The CDR3 DNA sequence: TGTGCCAGCTCCCAGACAGGGGGAGGTGGCTACACCTTC. This translates into CASSQTGGGGYTF.

This rearrangement joins TRBV5-5 to TRBJ1-2, with D maybe TRBD1 (5 bases). Germline CDR1 SGHKS, CDR2 YYEKEE (reference sequence). V lost 0 bases and J lost 5, with 11 bases in between. The CDR3 runs to 14 residues. The CDR3 loop is CASSLGEGRYGYTF. CDR3 sequence (DNA): TGTGCCAGCAGCTTGGGGGAGGGACGGTATGGCTACACCTTC.

CDR3 residues: CASSKSKPGHGITEAFF. As DNA, the CDR3 is TGTGCCAGTAGTAAATCAAAACCGGGACACGGGATAACTGAAGCTTTCTTT. The V and J genes are TRBV19 and TRBJ1-1, with D possibly TRBD1 on 6 matching bases. The CDR3 contains 17 residues. Trimming took off 4 bases at V and 5 bases at J, with 23 bases between the two ends. Germline V lookup: CDR1 LNHDA, CDR2 SQIVND (reference sequence). Together with reference TRBV19 and TRBJ1-1, the CDR3 gives the full variable domain: DGGITQSPKYLFRKEGQNVTLSCEQNLNHDAMYWYRQDPGQGLRLIYYSQIVNDFQKGDIAEGYSVSREKKESFPLTVTSAQKNPTAFYLCASSKSKPGHGITEAFFGQGTRLTVV.

The rearrangement links TRBV5-1 to TRBJ2-7, with 9 positions matching TRBD1. The V gene's germline CDR1 is SGHRS and CDR2 YFSETQ. The CDR3 has 14 amino acids. The V and J ends lost 4 bases and 2 bases, in that order; junction bases with no gene match: 4. The CDR3 DNA reads as TGCGCCAGCAGCACTAGACAGGGGGCCTACGAGCAGTACTTC. This encodes CASSTRQGAYEQYF. Full variable domain (remainder filled in from reference TRBV5-1 and TRBJ2-7): KAGVTQTPRYLIKTRGQQVTLSCSPISGHRSVSWYQQTPGQGLQFLFEYFSETQRNKGNFPGRFSGRQFSNSRSEMNVSTLELGDSALYLCASSTRQGAYEQYFGPGTRLTVT.

The chain couples TRBV11-2 to TRBJ1-1, with 10 bases matching TRBD1. The junction had 8 bases not matched to a gene; V was cut back by 4 bases and J by 6 bases. Germline CDR1 SGHAT, CDR2 FQNNGV. This CDR3 spans 15 amino acids. As DNA, the CDR3 is TGTGCCAGCAGCTCTCCGGGACAGGGGATCCCTGAAGCTTTCTTT. This translates into CASSSPGQGIPEAFF.

There are many counts of this clone. The rearrangement links TRBV3-1 (or the pseudogene TRBV3-2) to TRBJ1-2, with D perhaps TRBD1 (6 bases). The CDR3 is 12 amino acids. Trimming removed 5 bases at V and 14 bases at J, with 18 bases between. Germline V gene data show CDR1 as LGHDT and CDR2 as YNNKEL (reference sequence). The CDR3 sequence is CASSSGQSKSTF. Here the CDR3 DNA reads TGTGCCAGCAGCTCTGGACAGTCCAAGTCGACCTTC.

The chain links TRBV5-6 to TRBJ2-1; 15 nucleotides line up with TRBD2. The germline V gene encodes CDR1 SGHDT and CDR2 YYEEEE. The CDR3 sequence is 19 residues long. Trimming took 3 bases from V and 5 from J; bases not matched to a gene: 12. CDR3 sequence: CASSSGTSGRPSAHNEQFF. In nucleotides, the CDR3 is TGTGCCAGCAGCTCCGGGACTAGCGGGAGGCCCAGTGCGCACAATGAGCAGTTCTTC. Filled out from reference TRBV5-6 and TRBJ2-1, the complete variable domain reads DAGVTQSPTHLIKTRGQQVTLRCSPKSGHDTVSWYQQALGQGPQFIFQYYEEEERQRGNFPDRFSGHQFPNYSSELNVNALLLGDSALYLCASSSGTSGRPSAHNEQFFGPGTRLTVL.

CDR3 amino acids: CASRERTAVVLYEQYF. DNA of the CDR3: TGTGCCAGCAGGGAGAGGACAGCCGTCGTACTCTACGAGCAGTACTTC. The rearrangement joins TRBV2 to TRBJ2-7; possible D gene TRBD1, 6 bases. Germline CDR1 SNHLY, CDR2 FYNNEI. The CDR3 consists of 16 residues. Deletions cut 6 bases from V and 3 bases from J, with 21 bases between.

The chain couples TRBV28 to TRBJ1-4; 8 bases match TRBD1. CDR1 MDHEN and CDR2 SYDVKM come from the germline V gene. The CDR3 length is 16 residues. V trimming: 6 bases; J trimming: 0 bases; junction bases outside the gene matches: 6. CDR3 coding DNA: TGTGCCAGCAGGAACGACAGGGGCGCAACTAATGAAAAACTGTTTTTT. It specifies CASRNDRGATNEKLFF.

The genes are TRBV30 and TRBJ1-1; tentatively, D is TRBD1 (5 bases). V dropped 3 bases and J dropped 3 bases, with 14 bases sitting between them. The germline gives CDR1 GTSNPN, CDR2 SVGIG (reference sequence). There are 14 residues in the CDR3. Here the CDR3 reads CAWSPLKGDTEAFF. DNA of the CDR3: TGTGCCTGGAGCCCGTTAAAAGGGGACACTGAAGCTTTCTTT.

The J gene is TRBJ1-1, the V gene TRBV30; D is uncertain. The CDR3 runs 18 residues. From germline, CDR1 is GTSNPN and CDR2 SVGIG (reference sequence). Trimming removed 3 bases at V and 3 bases at J, with 26 bases between. CDR3 protein: CAWSTFGGAFFHDTEAFF. DNA for the CDR3: TGTGCCTGGAGCACGTTCGGAGGTGCTTTTTTCCACGACACTGAAGCTTTCTTT.

The chain joins TRBV5-6 to TRBJ1-1, with 9 bases lining up with TRBD1. The CDR3 is 13 amino acids. V lost 5 bases to trimming and J lost 8 bases; unmatched junction nucleotides: 7. Germline V gives CDR1 SGHDT, CDR2 YYEEEE. The CDR3 here is CASSLGTGREAFF. The CDR3 DNA follows: TGTGCCAGCAGTCTAGGGACAGGGAGAGAAGCTTTCTTT. The whole variable domain, remainder taken from reference TRBV5-6 and TRBJ1-1, is DAGVTQSPTHLIKTRGQQVTLRCSPKSGHDTVSWYQQALGQGPQFIFQYYEEEERQRGNFPDRFSGHQFPNYSSELNVNALLLGDSALYLCASSLGTGREAFFGQGTRLTVV.

The J gene is TRBJ1-1, the V gene TRBV10-3, with 7 bases identical to TRBD1. The CDR3 is made up of 13 amino acids. V lost 5 bases and J lost 7; bases outside the gene matches: 7. Germline V gene lookup returns CDR1 ENHRY and CDR2 SYGVKD. The CDR3 DNA is TGTGCCATCAGTACCGGGACAGATGTTGAAGCTTTCTTT. Translation: CAISTGTDVEAFF.

The V call is TRBV18, the J call TRBJ1-5; weak D call: TRBD1 (5 bases). Germline CDR1 reads KGHSH; CDR2 reads LQKENI. Trimming took off 4 bases at V and 7 bases at J, with 11 bases between the two ends. This CDR3 has 13 residues. CDR3 residues: CASSQGGDQPQHF. For the CDR3, the DNA is TGTGCCAGCTCACAGGGAGGGGACCAGCCCCAGCATTTT. Looking up the rest from reference TRBV18 and TRBJ1-5 gives the full variable domain: NAGVMQNPRHLVRRRGQEARLRCSPMKGHSHVYWYRQLPEEGLKFMVYLQKENIIDESGMPKERFSAEFPKEGPSILRIQQVVRGDSAAYFCASSQGGDQPQHFGDGTRLSIL.